A single sample gave rise to the 4 T cell receptor beta chains below, sequenced in a study of CD8+ T cells in alopecia areata. As the sequencing template, cDNA was produced by extracting RNA and reverse transcribing it. Assay: immunoSEQ multiplex PCR; the TCRdb copy retains only in-frame clones and omits some. Here the sample spans roughly 250,000 clones, roughly two thirds being singletons. Sequencing used CD4+ T cells sorted from blood, obtained at week 0. The receptors derive from a human donor with alopecia areata.

The V call is TRBV29-1, the J call TRBJ2-7; D not certain. Germline V gives CDR1 SQVTM, CDR2 ANQGSEA. V was cut by 6 bases and J by 1 base, with 10 bases left in between. The CDR3 runs 12 residues. CDR3 in amino acids: CSVRVRSYEQYF. Here the CDR3 DNA reads TGCAGCGTCCGGGTTAGATCCTACGAGCAGTACTTC.

V and J are TRBV30 and TRBJ2-7, with D possibly being TRBD2 (5 bases). Germline CDR1 and CDR2: GTSNPN and SVGIG (reference sequence). There are 11 residues in the CDR3. V lost 2 bases to trimming and J lost 4 bases, with 6 bases between them. In nucleotides, the CDR3 is TGTGCCTGGAGTTCGGGGTACGAGCAGTACTTC. Translation: CAWSSGYEQYF.

The chain is built from TRBV13 and TRBJ2-5; TRBD1 might be the D (5 bases). Trimming cost V 3 bases and J 13 bases, with 15 bases left between them. Looked up from germline, CDR1 is PRHDT and CDR2 is FYEKMQ (reference sequence). The CDR3 totals 12 residues. The CDR3 here is CASSLRSDTSYF. As DNA, the CDR3 is TGTGCCAGCAGCTTGAGGTCGGACACCTCGTACTTC.

CDR3 coding DNA: TGCGCCAGCAGCCACACAGGGCCCTCCTACGAGCAGTACTTC. Its protein product is CASSHTGPSYEQYF. The J gene is TRBJ2-7, the V gene TRBV5-1, with a tentative D call TRBD1 (6 bases). Germline CDR1 and CDR2: SGHRS and YFSETQ. The CDR3 has 14 amino acids. Between the trimmed V and J ends, which lost 4 bases and 0 bases, there was a span of 11 bases.